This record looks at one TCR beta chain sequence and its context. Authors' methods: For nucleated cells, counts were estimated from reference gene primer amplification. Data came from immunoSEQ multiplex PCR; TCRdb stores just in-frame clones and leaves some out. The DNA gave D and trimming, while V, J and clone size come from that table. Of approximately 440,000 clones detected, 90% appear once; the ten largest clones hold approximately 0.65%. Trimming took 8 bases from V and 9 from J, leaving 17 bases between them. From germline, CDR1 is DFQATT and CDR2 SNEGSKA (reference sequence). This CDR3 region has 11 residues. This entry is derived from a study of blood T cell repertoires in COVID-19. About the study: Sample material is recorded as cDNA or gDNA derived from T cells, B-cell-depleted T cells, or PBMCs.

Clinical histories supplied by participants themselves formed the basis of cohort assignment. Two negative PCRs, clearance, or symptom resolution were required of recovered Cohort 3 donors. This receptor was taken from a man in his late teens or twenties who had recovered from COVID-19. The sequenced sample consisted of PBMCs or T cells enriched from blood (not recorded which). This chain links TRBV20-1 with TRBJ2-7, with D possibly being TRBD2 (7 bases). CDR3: CSTGGTAPQYF. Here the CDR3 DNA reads TGCAGTACGGGGGGCACGGCGCCGCAGTACTTC.